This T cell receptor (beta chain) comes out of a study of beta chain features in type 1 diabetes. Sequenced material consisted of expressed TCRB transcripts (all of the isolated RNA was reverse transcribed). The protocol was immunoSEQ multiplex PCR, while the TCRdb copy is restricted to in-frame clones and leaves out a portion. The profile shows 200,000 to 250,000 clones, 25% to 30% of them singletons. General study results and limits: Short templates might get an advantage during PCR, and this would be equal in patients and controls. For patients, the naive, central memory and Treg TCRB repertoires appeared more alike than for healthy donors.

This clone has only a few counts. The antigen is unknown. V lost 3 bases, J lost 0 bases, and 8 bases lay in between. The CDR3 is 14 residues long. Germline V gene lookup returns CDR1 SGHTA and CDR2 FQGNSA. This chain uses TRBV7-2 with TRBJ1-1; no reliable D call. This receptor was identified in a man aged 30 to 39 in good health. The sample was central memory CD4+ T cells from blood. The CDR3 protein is CASSLKVMNTEAFF. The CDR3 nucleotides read TGTGCCAGCAGCTTGAAGGTAATGAACACTGAAGCTTTCTTT.